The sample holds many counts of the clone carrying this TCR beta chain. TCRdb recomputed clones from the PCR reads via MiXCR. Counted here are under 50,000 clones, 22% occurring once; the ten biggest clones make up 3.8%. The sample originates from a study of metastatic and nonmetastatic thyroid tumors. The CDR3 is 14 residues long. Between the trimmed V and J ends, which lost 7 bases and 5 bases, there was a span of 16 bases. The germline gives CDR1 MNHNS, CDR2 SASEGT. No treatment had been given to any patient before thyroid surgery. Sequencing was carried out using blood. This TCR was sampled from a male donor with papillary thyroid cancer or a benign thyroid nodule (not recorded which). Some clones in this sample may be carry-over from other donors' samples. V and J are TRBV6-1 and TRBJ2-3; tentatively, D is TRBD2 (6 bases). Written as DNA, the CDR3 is TGTGCCAGCACTTTGGGGGGTCTTGGAGATACGCAGTATTTT. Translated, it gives CASTLGGLGDTQYF.